The clone carrying this TCR beta chain was recorded once. This entry is derived from a study of control samples from healthy donors and cancer patients. CDR1 is LGHDT, CDR2 YNNKEL, per germline (reference sequence). The CDR3 contains 13 residues. The V end lost 1 base, the J end lost 5 bases, and 5 bases lay between the germline ends. Profiled with immunoSEQ multiplex PCR; TCRdb holds only in-frame clones, not every one. The data show about 120,000 clones, 88% seen once. The receptor's source is a woman in her seventies in good health. The chain joins TRBV3-1 (or the pseudogene TRBV3-2) to TRBJ1-4; D gene unclear. Material: blood. The CDR3 loop is CASSQGGNEKLFF. CDR3 DNA sequence: TGTGCCAGCAGCCAAGGCGGGAATGAAAAACTGTTTTTT.